These 10 T cell receptor beta chains share one sample of origin, sequenced in a study of blood T cell repertoires in COVID-19. Libraries were prepared by immunoSEQ multiplex PCR; TCRdb keeps only in-frame clonotypes and omits some of them. The sample yields fewer than 250,000 clones, roughly 86% seen once. The sample consisted of PBMCs or T cells enriched from blood (not recorded which). The receptors were gathered from a woman aged 25 to 39 with acute COVID-19.

The chain links TRBV13 to TRBJ1-2, with TRBD1 identical over 7 bases. J was trimmed by 8 bases and V by 0 bases; bases with no gene match: 6. The germline CDR1 and CDR2 sequences are PRHDT and FYEKMQ (reference sequence). The CDR3 length is 14 residues. CDR3 DNA sequence: TGTGCCAGCAGCTTAGGGGACAGGCCTGGCGGCTACACCTTC. This sequence encodes CASSLGDRPGGYTF.

The gene calls are TRBV6-1 and TRBJ1-2, with D maybe TRBD1 (5 bases). Trimming shortened V by 1 base and J by 6 bases, and 6 bases separated the two germline ends. The CDR3 extends over 12 amino acids. CDR1 and CDR2 (germline): MNHNS, SASEGT. The CDR3 DNA reads TGTGCCAGCAGTGAAGGGGGGGATGGCTACACCTTC. Protein product: CASSEGGDGYTF.

This clone was recorded only once. The rearrangement links TRBV18 to TRBJ1-2; D unresolved. Trimming removed 6 bases from V and 0 bases from J, with 14 bases in between. Germline CDR1 and CDR2: KGHSH and LQKENI. The CDR3 loop spans 15 amino acids. The CDR3 loop reads CASSRQEKANYGYTF. CDR3 bases: TGTGCCAGCTCCCGCCAGGAAAAAGCTAACTATGGCTACACCTTC.

V gene TRBV7-9 combines with J gene TRBJ2-5, with 8 bases fitting TRBD1. V lost 6 bases to trimming and J lost 2 bases; unmatched junction nucleotides: 5. Germline V gives CDR1 SEHNR, CDR2 FQNEAQ (reference sequence). CDR3 length: 14 residues. This chain's CDR3 is CASRTGARQETQYF. CDR3 nucleotides: TGTGCCAGCAGGACAGGGGCGCGACAAGAGACCCAGTACTTC.

This chain joins TRBV5-6 and TRBJ1-1, with unresolved D. Germline V gives CDR1 SGHDT, CDR2 YYEEEE. Deletions cut 5 bases from V and 3 bases from J, with 14 bases between. The CDR3 sequence is 14 residues long. CDR3 nucleotides: TGTGCCAGCAGTCTTTGGGGAGTCTACACTGAAGCTTTCTTT. Translated: CASSLWGVYTEAFF.

The chain recombines TRBV19 with TRBJ1-6; no firm D call. The CDR3 is made up of 14 amino acids. Between the trimmed V and J ends, which lost 4 bases and 7 bases, there was a span of 11 bases. CDR1 and CDR2 (germline): LNHDA, SQIVND (reference sequence). This CDR3 reads CASSSPAANSPLHF. For the CDR3, the DNA is TGTGCCAGTAGTAGTCCAGCAGCGAATTCACCCCTCCACTTT.

In DNA form, the CDR3 reads TGTGCCAGCAGTACTACCCCGGGGACAAATGAGCAGTTCTTC. It codes for CASSTTPGTNEQFF. The chain carries TRBV6-5 and TRBJ2-1; a weak D match, TRBD1 (6 bases). V was cut by 5 bases and J by 7 bases, with 15 bases left in between. Germline lookup yields CDR1 MNHEY and CDR2 SVGAGI. The CDR3 is 14 amino acids.

The CDR3 here is CASSIRRFHYEQYF. The CDR3 DNA reads as TGTGCCAGTAGTATAAGGAGATTTCACTACGAGCAGTACTTC. The chain joins TRBV19 to TRBJ2-7; unclear D gene. The V gene's germline CDR1 is LNHDA and CDR2 SQIVND (reference sequence). Trimming stripped 2 bases from V and 3 bases from J, with 11 bases between. The CDR3 is made up of 14 amino acids.

The chain uses TRBV5-4 and TRBJ2-7; D ambiguous. Trimming removed 3 bases from V and 0 bases from J, with 16 bases in between. This CDR3 is 16 amino acids long. Germline CDR1 is SGHNT and CDR2 is YYREEE (reference sequence). The CDR3 bases are TGTGCCAGCAGCTACTTCCCCGTTCGAAGCTCCTACGAGCAGTACTTC. Translating it yields CASSYFPVRSSYEQYF. Filled out from reference TRBV5-4 and TRBJ2-7, the complete variable domain reads ETGVTQSPTHLIKTRGQQVTLRCSSQSGHNTVSWYQQALGQGPQFIFQYYREEENGRGNFPPRFSGLQFPNYSSELNVNALELDDSALYLCASSYFPVRSSYEQYFGPGTRLTVT.

V gene TRBV12-2 combines with J gene TRBJ1-5; TRBD1 was called by the table and not checked on the DNA. TRBV12-2 counts as a pseudogene. The CDR3 has 16 amino acids. CDR3 protein: CASRLGRSGGLKPQHF. The CDR3 DNA reads TGTGCAAGTCGCTTAGGGAGGTCAGGGGGATTGAAGCCCCAGCATTTT.